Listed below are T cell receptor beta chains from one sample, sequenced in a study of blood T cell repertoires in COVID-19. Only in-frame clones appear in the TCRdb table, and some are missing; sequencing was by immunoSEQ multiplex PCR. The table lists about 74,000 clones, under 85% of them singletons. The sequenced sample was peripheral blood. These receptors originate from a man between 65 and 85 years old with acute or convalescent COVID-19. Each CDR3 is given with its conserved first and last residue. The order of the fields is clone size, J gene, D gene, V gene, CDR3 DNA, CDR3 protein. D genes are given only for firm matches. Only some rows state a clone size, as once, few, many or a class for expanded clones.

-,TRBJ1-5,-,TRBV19,TGTGCCAGTAGTATAACGGTGGAGAAGCCCCAGCATTTT,CASSITVEKPQHF
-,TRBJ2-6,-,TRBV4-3,TGCGCCAGCAGCCAAGATTGGGCGGGAGGGGCCAACGTCCTGACTTTC,CASSQDWAGGANVLTF
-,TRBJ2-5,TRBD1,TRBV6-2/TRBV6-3,TGTGCCAGCAGTTACTCACTCGGGACAGGGGAAACGGGGCAAGAGACCCAGTACTTC,CASSYSLGTGETGQETQYF
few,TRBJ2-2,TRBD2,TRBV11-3,TGTGCCAGCAGCATAGAGAGACTAAAGCGGGAGGGCGACACCGGGGAGCTGTTTTTT,CASSIERLKREGDTGELFF
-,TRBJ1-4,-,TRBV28,TGTGCCAGCAGTTTATGGGAGGGAAGCTCAACTAATGAAAAACTGTTTTTT,CASSLWEGSSTNEKLFF
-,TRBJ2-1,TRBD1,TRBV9,TGTGCCAGCAGCGGGCCAGGGGGCGACTACAATGAGCAGTTCTTC,CASSGPGGDYNEQFF
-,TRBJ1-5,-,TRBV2,TGTGCCAGCACAGTAACAGGGAATCAGCCCCAGCATTTT,CASTVTGNQPQHF
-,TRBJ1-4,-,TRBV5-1,TGCGCCAGCAGCCGGACTCGGTCAACTAATGAAAAACTGTTTTTT,CASSRTRSTNEKLFF
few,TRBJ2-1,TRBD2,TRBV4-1,TGCGCCAGCAGCCCCCAAGGGGCCTCAGCGGGAGGTAGCTCCTACAATGAGCAGTTCTTC,CASSPQGASAGGSSYNEQFF
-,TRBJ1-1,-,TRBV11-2,TGTGCCAGCAGCTCGGACAGGAACACTGAAGCTTTCTTT,CASSSDRNTEAFF
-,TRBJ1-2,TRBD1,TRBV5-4,TGTGCCAGCAGCCCACAGGGGGCAACTAACTATGGCTACACCTTC,CASSPQGATNYGYTF
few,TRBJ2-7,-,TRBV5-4,TGTGCCAGCAGCTTACCCGACCGGAGCTCCTACGAGCAGTACTTC,CASSLPDRSSYEQYF
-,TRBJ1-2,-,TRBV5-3,TGTGCCGATTCCGGGGTGGGCAGCTTAAACTATGGCTACACCTTC,CADSGVGSLNYGYTF
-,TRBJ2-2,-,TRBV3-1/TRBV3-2,TGTGCCAGCAGCCAAGGGGGCAGCGGGGAGCTGTTTTTT,CASSQGGSGELFF
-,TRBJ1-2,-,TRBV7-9,TGTGCCAGCAGCTTCGGGACATGGGACTATGGCTACACCTTC,CASSFGTWDYGYTF
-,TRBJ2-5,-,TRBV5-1,TGCGCCAGCACCCTCGGCAATGTGCGAGGGGAGACCCAGTACTTC,CASTLGNVRGETQYF
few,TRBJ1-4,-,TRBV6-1,TGTGCCAGCAGTGAACCGACAGGAGGAAAACTGTTTTTT,CASSEPTGGKLFF
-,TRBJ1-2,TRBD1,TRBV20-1,TGCACCCTGACAGGGAGCACGGGCTACACCTTC,CTLTGSTGYTF
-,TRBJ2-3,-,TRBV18,TGTGCCAGCTCGCCCGACAGAACGCCGCAGTATTTT,CASSPDRTPQYF
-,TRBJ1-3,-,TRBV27,TGTGCCAGCAGTCCCTACAGTACCGCGCGGGACACCATATATTTT,CASSPYSTARDTIYF
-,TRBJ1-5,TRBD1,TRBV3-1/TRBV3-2,TGTGCCAGCAGCGAAGGGACAGGGGGAACTCAGCCCCAGCATTTT,CASSEGTGGTQPQHF
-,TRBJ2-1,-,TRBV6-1,TGTGCCAGCAGTGAAGAGGTAGCGGAGTGGAATGAGCAGTTCTTC,CASSEEVAEWNEQFF
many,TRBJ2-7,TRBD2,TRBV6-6,TGTGCCAGCAGTTACTCTAGCGGGAGGAGTACCTACGAGCAGTACTTC,CASSYSSGRSTYEQYF
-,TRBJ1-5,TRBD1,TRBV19,TGTGCCAGTTGGCCGGGGGTCGGGACAGGTCCCAGTTCCATCAATCAGCCCCAGCATTTT,CASWPGVGTGPSSINQPQHF
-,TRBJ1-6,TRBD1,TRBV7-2,TGTGCCAGCAGCCCCCCAGGGGGAAATTCACCCCTCCACTTT,CASSPPGGNSPLHF
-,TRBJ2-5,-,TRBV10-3,TGTGCCATCAGTGATGAGAAAGGCAGGGATGGAGAGACCCAGTACTTC,CAISDEKGRDGETQYF
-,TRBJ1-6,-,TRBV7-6,TGTGCCAGCAGCCCCACCGGGGGCTCCTATAATTCACCCCTCCACTTT,CASSPTGGSYNSPLHF
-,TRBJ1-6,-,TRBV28,TGTGCCAGCACCGGACAGCTAAGCTCCTATAATTCACCCCTCCACTTT,CASTGQLSSYNSPLHF
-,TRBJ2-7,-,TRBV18,TGTGCCAGCTCACCACAGACGGGTGGGTACGAGCAGTACTTC,CASSPQTGGYEQYF
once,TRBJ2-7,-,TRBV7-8,TGTGCCAGCAGCTTAGAGGCCGGACAGCGCTACGAGCAGTACTTC,CASSLEAGQRYEQYF
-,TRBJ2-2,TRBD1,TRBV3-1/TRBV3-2,TGTGCCAGCAGCCAACTGGGACAGATAAACACCGGGGAGCTGTTTTTT,CASSQLGQINTGELFF
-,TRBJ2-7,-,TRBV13,TGTGCCAGCAGCTTAGGAGGGGCCTCCTATCTTGACGAGCAGTACTTC,CASSLGGASYLDEQYF
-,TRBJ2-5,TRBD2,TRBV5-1,TGCGCCAGCAGCGTAGCGGGAGGGCCGGAGACCCAGTACTTC,CASSVAGGPETQYF
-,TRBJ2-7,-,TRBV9,TGTGCCAGCAGCCCTTACGGGGGCTACGAGCAGTACTTC,CASSPYGGYEQYF
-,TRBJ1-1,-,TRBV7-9,TGTGCCAGCAGCCTACAGGGACCGGGCTCTGAAGCTTTCTTT,CASSLQGPGSEAFF
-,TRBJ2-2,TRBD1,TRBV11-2,TGTGCCAGCAGCTTGACAGGGAGGAACACCGGGGAGCTGTTTTTT,CASSLTGRNTGELFF
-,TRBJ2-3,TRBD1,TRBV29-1,TGCAGCGTGGCAGGGGGCAACTCATTAGATACGCAGTATTTT,CSVAGGNSLDTQYF
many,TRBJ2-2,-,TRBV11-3,TGTGCCAGCAGCTTAGAGCGGGGGAACACCGGGGAGCTGTTTTTT,CASSLERGNTGELFF
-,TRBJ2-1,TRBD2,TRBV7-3,TGTGCCAGCAGCTTAAGTGGGACTAGTCCATACAATGAGCAGTTCTTC,CASSLSGTSPYNEQFF
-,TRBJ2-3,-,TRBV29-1,TGCAGCGTTGCCGGGAGCCGCGACCCAGATACGCAGTATTTT,CSVAGSRDPDTQYF
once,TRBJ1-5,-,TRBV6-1,TGTGCCAGCAGTGAAGGGCGCCAGGGCGGCAGCAATCAGCCCCAGCATTTT,CASSEGRQGGSNQPQHF